This T cell receptor (beta chain) was captured in a study of cytomegalovirus exposure and HLA in healthy donors. PCR involved 60 Vbeta and 13 Jbeta primers. The repertoire was sequenced with immunoSEQ multiplex PCR; TCRdb's copy has only in-frame clones and lacks some. Found here are around 85,000 clones, about 80% of them singletons; the top ten hold roughly 30%. Although they were nominally healthy when sampled, donors likely had unrecorded immune exposures. Findings of the study overall: Later analysis indicated greater clonal expansion among HLA-associated TCR beta chains than among equally common other chains. In a later analysis, several top co-occurrence clusters appeared linked to parvovirus B19, influenza, CMV and Epstein-Barr virus.

This CDR3 comprises 14 residues. Trimming stripped 6 bases from V and 2 bases from J, with 14 bases between. Germline V gene data show CDR1 as WNHNN and CDR2 as SYGVQD (reference sequence). Worth noting for this clone: Its target is not known.

V and J are TRBV10-1 and TRBJ2-7, with D unclear. This TCR was recovered from a man aged 45-65 years in good health and CMV-seropositive. Sequences were obtained from PBMCs. CDR3 sequence reads: CASSGQQPTYEQYF. CDR3 in DNA: TGCGCCAGCAGCGGTCAACAGCCCACCTACGAGCAGTACTTC.